One sample yielded the 21 T cell receptor beta chains listed below, sequenced in a study of blood T cell repertoires in COVID-19. Method: immunoSEQ multiplex PCR; TCRdb's copy keeps in-frame clones and lacks some. This table has 200,000 to 250,000 clones, 82% appearing once. The specimen sequenced was PBMCs or T cells enriched from blood (not recorded which). The receptors were sampled from a man between 35 and 55 years old who had recovered from COVID-19.

The chain recombines TRBV6-5 with TRBJ2-1, with D possibly TRBD1 on 5 matching bases. The CDR3 extends over 15 amino acids. Trimming left V 6 bases short and J 4 bases short, with 16 bases between. Germline V gives CDR1 MNHEY, CDR2 SVGAGI. CDR3 amino acids: CASSRQGYGYNEQFF. The CDR3 DNA is TGTGCCAGCAGCCGGCAGGGCTATGGGTACAATGAGCAGTTCTTC.

The rearrangement joins TRBV5-6 to TRBJ2-4; weak D call: TRBD2 (5 bases). The CDR3 covers 14 residues. The germline CDR1 and CDR2 sequences are SGHDT and YYEEEE. Between the trimmed V and J ends, which lost 0 bases and 4 bases, there was a span of 8 bases. The CDR3 loop is CASSLDGGKNIQYF. The CDR3 coding sequence is TGTGCCAGCAGCTTGGACGGCGGGAAAAACATTCAGTACTTC.

The chain recombines TRBV10-3 with TRBJ1-2, with TRBD1 matching over 7 bases. In germline, CDR1 is ENHRY, CDR2 SYGVKD. V shed 4 bases and J 2 bases; nucleotides not matched to a gene: 13. The CDR3 covers 17 residues. The CDR3 DNA follows: TGTGCCATCAGTGTTATGGACAGGACCCACCCGAACTATGGCTACACCTTC. This sequence encodes CAISVMDRTHPNYGYTF.

The rearrangement uses TRBV24-1 and TRBJ1-2, with 9 positions matching TRBD1. This CDR3 has 16 residues. Germline CDR1 and CDR2: KGHDR and SFDVKD. The V and J ends lost 6 bases and 3 bases, in that order; junction bases with no gene match: 10. The CDR3 bases are TGTGCCACCAGTCCCGGGACAGGGCGCGGTGACTATGGCTACACCTTC. This codes for CATSPGTGRGDYGYTF.

The chain joins TRBV19 to TRBJ2-3; a possible D gene is TRBD2 (5 bases). The V end lost 5 bases, the J end lost 0 bases, and 15 bases lay between the germline ends. This CDR3 comprises 16 residues. The V gene's germline CDR1 is LNHDA and CDR2 SQIVND (reference sequence). Here the CDR3 DNA reads TGTGCCAGTAGTTCCTCCGGGCGGGCGAGCACAGATACGCAGTATTTT. This codes for CASSSSGRASTDTQYF. Using reference TRBV19 and TRBJ2-3 for the parts outside the CDR3, the full variable domain is DGGITQSPKYLFRKEGQNVTLSCEQNLNHDAMYWYRQDPGQGLRLIYYSQIVNDFQKGDIAEGYSVSREKKESFPLTVTSAQKNPTAFYLCASSSSGRASTDTQYFGPGTRLTVL.

The J gene is TRBJ2-5, the V gene TRBV5-1; D is perhaps TRBD1 (5 bases). The V and J ends lost 9 bases and 4 bases respectively, with 16 bases between them. Germline CDR1 SGHRS, CDR2 YFSETQ. CDR3 size: 13 residues. CDR3 in amino acids: CATRLMGPETQYF. The CDR3 coding sequence is TGCGCCACCCGGCTGATGGGGCCAGAGACCCAGTACTTC. Full variable domain (remainder filled in from reference TRBV5-1 and TRBJ2-5): KAGVTQTPRYLIKTRGQQVTLSCSPISGHRSVSWYQQTPGQGLQFLFEYFSETQRNKGNFPGRFSGRQFSNSRSEMNVSTLELGDSALYLCATRLMGPETQYFGPGTRLLVL.

V usage is TRBV7-2 and J usage is TRBJ1-5; D is uncertain. Germline CDR1 reads SGHTA; CDR2 reads FQGNSA. The CDR3 runs to 15 residues. The ends were cut back, 1 base at V and 0 bases at J, with 7 bases in the middle. The CDR3 region is CASSLGGISNQPQHF. The CDR3 DNA reads TGTGCCAGCAGCTTAGGAGGGATTAGCAATCAGCCCCAGCATTTT.

This sequence joins TRBV2 and TRBJ1-5, with 7 bases matching TRBD1. V shed 6 bases, J shed 7 bases, and the junction held 12 bases outside the gene matches. Per the germline V gene, CDR1 is SNHLY and CDR2 is FYNNEI. This CDR3 region has 15 residues. In DNA, the CDR3 is TGTGCCAGCAGAGTCAGTAAGGGGGCTGGGCAGCCCCAGCATTTT. It specifies CASRVSKGAGQPQHF.

V gene TRBV28 combines with J gene TRBJ1-5, with D perhaps TRBD1 (5 bases). The CDR3 consists of 13 residues. V gave up 6 bases and J gave up 5 bases, with 11 bases separating them. Per germline, CDR1 MDHEN and CDR2 SYDVKM. CDR3 amino acids: CASRAGGDQPQHF. The DNA of the CDR3 is TGTGCCAGCAGAGCCGGGGGGGATCAGCCCCAGCATTTT.

The chain combines TRBV30 with TRBJ1-1; perhaps TRBD1 as D (5 bases). V lost 3 bases to trimming and J lost 10 bases, with 18 bases between them. Germline CDR1 GTSNPN, CDR2 SVGIG (reference sequence). The CDR3 length is 13 residues. The CDR3 here is CAWRSLTGLAAFF. The CDR3 DNA follows: TGTGCCTGGAGGTCCCTTACAGGACTAGCAGCTTTCTTT.

CDR3 residues: CASMREHRMNQPQHF. Written as DNA, the CDR3 is TGTGCCAGCATGAGGGAACACAGAATGAATCAGCCCCAGCATTTT. The chain carries TRBV6-5 and TRBJ1-5; no definite D call. The germline V and J ends were trimmed by 7 bases and 4 bases, with 17 bases remaining between them. The CDR3 is 15 amino acids. The germline V gene encodes CDR1 MNHEY and CDR2 SVGAGI.

The J gene is TRBJ2-1, the V gene TRBV4-1; 13 positions match TRBD2. Germline CDR1 and CDR2: MGHRA and YSYEKL. Trimming at V came to 4 bases and at J to 14 bases, leaving 11 bases not matched to a gene. The CDR3 has 15 residues. The CDR3 nucleotides read TGCGCCAGCAGCCCCGGACTAGCGGGAGATATCCGTGAGTTCTTC. The encoded protein is CASSPGLAGDIREFF.

CDR3 DNA sequence: TGTGCCAGCAGTGACTGGGACAGGGGTATCAATGAGCAGTTCTTC. This sequence encodes CASSDWDRGINEQFF. The chain employs TRBV2 and TRBJ2-1, with 10 bases lining up with TRBD1. The germline gives CDR1 SNHLY, CDR2 FYNNEI. The CDR3 has 15 amino acids. Germline trimming cut 3 bases from V and 6 bases from J; bases unmatched to any gene: 5.

V and J are TRBV23-1 and TRBJ1-2; D call uncertain. TRBV23-1 is flagged as an ORF with uncertain function. With 1 base removed from V and 3 bases from J, the gap between germline ends came to 15 bases. The CDR3 covers 16 residues. CDR3 loop: CASSQLKRHEDYGYTF. DNA for the CDR3: TGCGCCAGCAGTCAATTGAAGCGCCACGAGGACTATGGCTACACCTTC.

V usage is TRBV5-6 and J usage is TRBJ1-2; 7 bases fit TRBD1. This CDR3 comprises 15 residues. Germline V gene data show CDR1 as SGHDT and CDR2 as YYEEEE. Trimming took 3 bases from V and 5 from J; bases not matched to a gene: 10. The CDR3 spells CASSSTRGNGYGYTF. The CDR3 region has the DNA TGTGCCAGCAGCTCGACCAGGGGGAACGGATATGGCTACACCTTC.

The chain employs TRBV5-4 and TRBJ1-6, with D hard to call. There are 16 residues in the CDR3. Trimming pared 4 bases from V and 1 base from J, leaving 12 bases between. Germline V lookup: CDR1 SGHNT, CDR2 YYREEE (reference sequence). In DNA, the CDR3 is TGTGCCAGCAGCGAGGGCAAGGATTCCTATAATTCACCCCTCCACTTT. It yields the protein CASSEGKDSYNSPLHF. Together with reference TRBV5-4 and TRBJ1-6, the CDR3 gives the full variable domain: ETGVTQSPTHLIKTRGQQVTLRCSSQSGHNTVSWYQQALGQGPQFIFQYYREEENGRGNFPPRFSGLQFPNYSSELNVNALELDDSALYLCASSEGKDSYNSPLHFGNGTRLTVT.

This clone was counted only a few times. The genes are TRBV2 and TRBJ2-1; perhaps TRBD1 as D (7 bases). Trimming removed 4 bases from V and 6 bases from J, with 16 bases in between. Germline loops: CDR1 SNHLY, CDR2 FYNNEI. The CDR3 has 15 residues. The CDR3 DNA sequence: TGTGCCAGCAGTGGGCTAAGACAGGGAGGCAATGAGCAGTTCTTC. This codes for CASSGLRQGGNEQFF.

This chain joins TRBV28 and TRBJ1-1; D is uncertain. V gave up 3 bases and J gave up 7 bases, with 12 bases separating them. The length of the CDR3 is 13 residues. Germline values: CDR1 MDHEN, CDR2 SYDVKM. CDR3 loop: CASSFPGRIEAFF. CDR3 nucleotides: TGTGCCAGCAGTTTTCCCGGGAGAATTGAAGCTTTCTTT.

The rearrangement links TRBV6-2 or TRBV6-3 to TRBJ2-4; 10 bases are a match to TRBD2. Trimming cost V 5 bases and J 9 bases; bases outside gene matches: 7. This CDR3 contains 14 residues. Looked up from germline, CDR1 is MNHEY and CDR2 is SVGEGT. Here the CDR3 reads CASSPGTSAIIQYF. The CDR3 nucleotides read TGTGCCAGCAGTCCCGGGACTAGCGCGATCATTCAGTACTTC.

The chain joins TRBV30 to TRBJ1-2; D is unresolved. CDR3 length: 12 amino acids. Per germline, CDR1 GTSNPN and CDR2 SVGIG (reference sequence). The V end was cut by 8 bases, the J end by 0 bases, with 10 bases between. This CDR3 is CAGAAANYGYTF. CDR3 coding DNA: TGTGCCGGAGCAGCAGCTAACTATGGCTACACCTTC.

This clone was observed a few times. The V call is TRBV7-3, the J call TRBJ1-2; D is uncertain. CDR1 and CDR2 from the germline V gene are SGHTA and FQGTGA. The CDR3 is 13 residues long. V lost 0 bases to trimming and J lost 7 bases, with 9 bases between them. The CDR3 bases are TGTGCCAGCAGCTTAACCCCGGGAGGTGGCTACACCTTC. This sequence encodes CASSLTPGGGYTF.